This T cell receptor beta chain was identified in a study of blood T cell repertoires in COVID-19. About the research overall: Acute-phase and convalescent COVID-19 samples originated in the United States, Italy and Spain. In each case, the material was cDNA or gDNA derived from T cells, B-cell-depleted T cells, or PBMCs.

Enrolment of Seattle patients took place during active infection, and they were followed longitudinally. This CDR3 comprises 13 residues. CDR1 and CDR2 from the germline V gene are ENHRY and SYGVKD. With 4 bases removed from V and 5 bases from J, the gap between germline ends came to 10 bases. Clones were read by immunoSEQ multiplex PCR, and TCRdb kept only the in-frame ones, dropping some. The sample includes roughly 320,000 clones, about nine tenths seen only once; the top ten take less than 2%. The chain carries TRBV10-3 and TRBJ2-3, with D uncertain. Source material: peripheral blood. The TCR sequence derives from a woman in her twenties or thirties with COVID-19, enrolled during active disease. The CDR3 nucleotides read TGTGCCATCAGTGGGGCAGGTGTAGATACGCAGTATTTT. This encodes CAISGAGVDTQYF.